This TCR beta chain emerged from a study of T-cell reconstitution after alpha-beta-depleted transplantation in children. Study-level points and caveats: Newly made T cells mostly supplied T-cell counts and diversity one year after transplant.

Construction of the TCRbeta library involved unique molecular identifiers. Each CDR3 protein gets one entry after TCRdb re-called the PCR reads with MiXCR. The repertoire has hundreds of thousands of distinct CDR3 sequences, under 15% of them found once; the top ten carry 0.79%. In its sample, this clonotype was seen many times. Antigen: not known. V shed 5 bases and J 10 bases; nucleotides not matched to a gene: 10. The CDR3 has 15 amino acids. The TCR sequence derives from a girl aged 2-10 years with congenital amegakaryocytic thrombocytopenia, due to receive a stem cell transplant. The sample consisted of PBMCs, taken before TCRalphabeta/CD19-depleted stem cell transplant. This chain uses TRBV12-3 or TRBV12-4 with TRBJ2-1; TRBD2 matches at 11 bases. In DNA, the CDR3 is TGTGCCAGCAGTGGACGACTAGCGGGACCCGGCGAGCAGTTCTTC. Translating gives CASSGRLAGPGEQFF.